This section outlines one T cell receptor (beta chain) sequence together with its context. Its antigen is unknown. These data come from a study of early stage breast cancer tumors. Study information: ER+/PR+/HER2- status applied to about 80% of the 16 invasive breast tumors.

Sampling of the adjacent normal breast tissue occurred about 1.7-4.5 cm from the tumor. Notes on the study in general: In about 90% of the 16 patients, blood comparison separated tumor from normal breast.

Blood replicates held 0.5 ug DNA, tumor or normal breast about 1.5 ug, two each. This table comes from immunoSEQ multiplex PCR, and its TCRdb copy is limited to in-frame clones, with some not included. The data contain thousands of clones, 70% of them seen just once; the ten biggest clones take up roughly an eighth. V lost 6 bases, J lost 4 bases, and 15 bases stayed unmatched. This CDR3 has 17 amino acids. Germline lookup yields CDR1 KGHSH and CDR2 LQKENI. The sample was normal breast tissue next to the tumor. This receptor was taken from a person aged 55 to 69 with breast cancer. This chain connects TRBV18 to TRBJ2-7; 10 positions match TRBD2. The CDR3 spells CASSSDLRTSGGYEQYF. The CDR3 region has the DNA TGTGCCAGCTCGTCAGACTTGCGGACTAGCGGAGGATACGAGCAGTACTTC.